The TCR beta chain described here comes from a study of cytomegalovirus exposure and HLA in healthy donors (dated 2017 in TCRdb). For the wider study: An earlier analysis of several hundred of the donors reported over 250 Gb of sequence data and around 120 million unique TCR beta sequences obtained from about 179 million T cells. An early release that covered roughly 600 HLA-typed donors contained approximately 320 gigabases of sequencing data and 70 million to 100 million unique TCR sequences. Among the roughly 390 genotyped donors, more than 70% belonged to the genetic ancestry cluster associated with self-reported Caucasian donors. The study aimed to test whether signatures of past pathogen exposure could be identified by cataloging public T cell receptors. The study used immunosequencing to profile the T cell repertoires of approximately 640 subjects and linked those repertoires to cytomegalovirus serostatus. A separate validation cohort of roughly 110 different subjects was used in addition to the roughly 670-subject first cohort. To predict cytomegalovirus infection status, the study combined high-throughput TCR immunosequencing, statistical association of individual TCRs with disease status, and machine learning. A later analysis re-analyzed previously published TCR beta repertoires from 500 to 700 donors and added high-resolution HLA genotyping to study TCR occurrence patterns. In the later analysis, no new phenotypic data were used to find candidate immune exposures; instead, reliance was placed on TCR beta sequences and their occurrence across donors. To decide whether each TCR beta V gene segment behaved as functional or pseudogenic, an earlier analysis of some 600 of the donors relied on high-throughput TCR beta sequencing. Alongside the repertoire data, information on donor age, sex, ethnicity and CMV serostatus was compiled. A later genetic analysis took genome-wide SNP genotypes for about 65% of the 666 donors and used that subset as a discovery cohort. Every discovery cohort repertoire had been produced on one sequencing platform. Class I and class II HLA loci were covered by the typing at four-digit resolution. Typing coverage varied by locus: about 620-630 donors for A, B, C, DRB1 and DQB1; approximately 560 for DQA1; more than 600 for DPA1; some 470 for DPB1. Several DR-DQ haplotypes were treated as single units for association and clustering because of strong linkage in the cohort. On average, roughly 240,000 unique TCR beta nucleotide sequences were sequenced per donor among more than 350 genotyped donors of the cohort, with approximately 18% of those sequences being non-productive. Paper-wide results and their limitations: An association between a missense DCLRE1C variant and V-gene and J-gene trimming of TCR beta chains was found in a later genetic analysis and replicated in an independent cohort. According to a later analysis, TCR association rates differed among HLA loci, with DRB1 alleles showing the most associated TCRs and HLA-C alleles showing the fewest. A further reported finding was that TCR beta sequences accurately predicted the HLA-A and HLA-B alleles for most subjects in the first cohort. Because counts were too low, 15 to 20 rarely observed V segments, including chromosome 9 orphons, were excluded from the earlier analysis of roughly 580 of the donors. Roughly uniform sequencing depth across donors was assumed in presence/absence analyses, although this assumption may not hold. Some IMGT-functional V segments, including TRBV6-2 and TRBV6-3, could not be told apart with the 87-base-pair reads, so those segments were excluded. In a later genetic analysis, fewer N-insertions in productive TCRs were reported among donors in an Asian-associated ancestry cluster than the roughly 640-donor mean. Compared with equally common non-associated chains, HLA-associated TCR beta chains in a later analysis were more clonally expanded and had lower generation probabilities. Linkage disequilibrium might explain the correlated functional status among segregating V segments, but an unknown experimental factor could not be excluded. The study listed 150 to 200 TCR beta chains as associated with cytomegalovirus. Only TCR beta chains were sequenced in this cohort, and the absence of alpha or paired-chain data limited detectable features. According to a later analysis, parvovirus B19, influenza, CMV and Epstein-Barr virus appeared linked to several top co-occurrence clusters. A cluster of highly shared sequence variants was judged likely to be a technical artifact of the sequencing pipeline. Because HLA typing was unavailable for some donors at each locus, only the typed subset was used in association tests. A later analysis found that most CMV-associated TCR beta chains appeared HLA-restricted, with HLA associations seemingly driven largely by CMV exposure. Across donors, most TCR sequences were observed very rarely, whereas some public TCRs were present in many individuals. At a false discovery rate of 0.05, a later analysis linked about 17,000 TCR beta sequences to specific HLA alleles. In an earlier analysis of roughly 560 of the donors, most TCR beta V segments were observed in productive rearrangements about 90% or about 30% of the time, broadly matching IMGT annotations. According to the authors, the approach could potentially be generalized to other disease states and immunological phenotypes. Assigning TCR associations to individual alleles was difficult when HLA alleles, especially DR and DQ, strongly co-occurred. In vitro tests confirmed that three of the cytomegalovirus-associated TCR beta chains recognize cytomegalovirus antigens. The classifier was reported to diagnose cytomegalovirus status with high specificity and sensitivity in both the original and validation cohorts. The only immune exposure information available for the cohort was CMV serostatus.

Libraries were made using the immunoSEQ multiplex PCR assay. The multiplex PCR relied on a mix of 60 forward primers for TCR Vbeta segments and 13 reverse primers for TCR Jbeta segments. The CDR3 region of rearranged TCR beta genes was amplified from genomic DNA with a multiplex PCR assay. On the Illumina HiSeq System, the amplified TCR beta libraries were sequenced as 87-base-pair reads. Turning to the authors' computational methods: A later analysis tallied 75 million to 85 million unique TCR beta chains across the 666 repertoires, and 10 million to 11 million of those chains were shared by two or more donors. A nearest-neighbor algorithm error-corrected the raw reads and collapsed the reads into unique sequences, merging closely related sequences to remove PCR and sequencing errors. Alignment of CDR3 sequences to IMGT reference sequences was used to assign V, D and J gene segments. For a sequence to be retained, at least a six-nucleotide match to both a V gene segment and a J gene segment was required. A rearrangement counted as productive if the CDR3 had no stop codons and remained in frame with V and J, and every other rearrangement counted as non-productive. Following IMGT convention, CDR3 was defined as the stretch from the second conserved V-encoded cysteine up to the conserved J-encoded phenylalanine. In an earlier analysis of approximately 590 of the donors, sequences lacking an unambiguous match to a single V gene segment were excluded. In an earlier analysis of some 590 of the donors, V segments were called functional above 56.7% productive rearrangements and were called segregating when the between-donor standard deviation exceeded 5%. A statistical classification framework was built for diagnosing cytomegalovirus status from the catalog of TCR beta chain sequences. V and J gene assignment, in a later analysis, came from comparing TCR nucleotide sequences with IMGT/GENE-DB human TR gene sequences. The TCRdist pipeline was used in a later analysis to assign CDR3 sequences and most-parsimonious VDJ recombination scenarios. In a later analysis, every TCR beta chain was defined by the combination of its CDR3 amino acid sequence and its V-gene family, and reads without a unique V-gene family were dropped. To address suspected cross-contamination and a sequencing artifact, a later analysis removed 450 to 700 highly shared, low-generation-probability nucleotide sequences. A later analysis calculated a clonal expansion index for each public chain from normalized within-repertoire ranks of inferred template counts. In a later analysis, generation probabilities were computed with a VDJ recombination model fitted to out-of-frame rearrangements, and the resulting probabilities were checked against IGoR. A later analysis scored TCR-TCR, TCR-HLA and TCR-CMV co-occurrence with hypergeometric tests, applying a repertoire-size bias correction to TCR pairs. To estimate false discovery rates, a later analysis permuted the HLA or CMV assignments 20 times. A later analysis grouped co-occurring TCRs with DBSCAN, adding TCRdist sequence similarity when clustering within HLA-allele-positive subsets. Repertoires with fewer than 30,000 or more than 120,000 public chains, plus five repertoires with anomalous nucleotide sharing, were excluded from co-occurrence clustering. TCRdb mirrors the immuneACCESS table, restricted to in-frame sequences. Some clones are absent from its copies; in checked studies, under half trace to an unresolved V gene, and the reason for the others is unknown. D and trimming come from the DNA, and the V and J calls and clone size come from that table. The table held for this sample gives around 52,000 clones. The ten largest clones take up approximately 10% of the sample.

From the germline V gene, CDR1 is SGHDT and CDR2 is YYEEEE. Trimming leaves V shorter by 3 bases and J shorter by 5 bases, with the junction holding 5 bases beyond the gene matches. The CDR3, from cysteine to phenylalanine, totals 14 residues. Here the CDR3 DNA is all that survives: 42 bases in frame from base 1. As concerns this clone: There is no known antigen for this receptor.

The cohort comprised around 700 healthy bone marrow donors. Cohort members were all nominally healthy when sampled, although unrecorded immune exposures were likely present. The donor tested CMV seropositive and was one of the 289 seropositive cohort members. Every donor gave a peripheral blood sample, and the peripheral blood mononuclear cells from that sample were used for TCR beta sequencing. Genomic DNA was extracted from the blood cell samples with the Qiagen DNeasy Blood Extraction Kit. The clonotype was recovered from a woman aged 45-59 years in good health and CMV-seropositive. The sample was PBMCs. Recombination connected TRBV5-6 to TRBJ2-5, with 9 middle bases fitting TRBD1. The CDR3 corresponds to CASSWGTGIETQYF. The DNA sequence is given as TGTGCCAGCAGCTGGGGGACAGGGATCGAGACCCAGTACTTC.